This entry describes one T cell receptor beta chain. Antigen specificity is unknown. TCRdb's copy holds only in-frame clones and misses some; the assay was immunoSEQ multiplex PCR. The repertoire holds about 21,000 clones, with about 86% as singletons. This sample stems from a study of T cells after posttransplantation cyclophosphamide. Study observations and caveats: TRB clonality was highly associated with recipient CMV seropositivity and reactivation.

The CDR3 runs to 12 residues. CDR1 is MDHEN and CDR2 is SYDVKM in the germline V gene. V dropped 6 bases and J dropped 5 bases, with 7 bases sitting between them. Controls had myeloablative marrow grafts with methotrexate and calcineurin inhibitor, sampled at 1 year. V and J are TRBV28 and TRBJ1-4; D is uncertain. The specimen was PBMCs, collected about 13 months after allogeneic stem cell transplant with calcineurin inhibitor and methotrexate. The sequence came from a female patient in her 30s who received an allogeneic stem cell transplant from an unrelated donor, was CMV-positive, and had acute and chronic GVHD. Some T cells may be supplied by the graft donor. This CDR3 reads CASRQYNEKLFF. The CDR3 region has the DNA TGTGCCAGCAGGCAGTACAATGAAAAACTGTTTTTT.